The 14 T cell receptor beta chains given below trace back to one sample, sequenced in a study of CD8 T cells in ankylosing spondylitis. A single record per CDR3 protein comes from TCRdb applying MiXCR to the 5' RACE reads. The sample lists 210,000 or so distinct CDR3 sequences, 8% to 9% occurring once. The sample taken for sequencing was blood, either unsorted or a sorted T cell fraction (not recorded which). All receptors come from a female donor with ankylosing spondylitis or in good health (not recorded which).

This clonotype was counted only a few times. A junction end diverges from the germline sequence, so it may reflect a read error. The chain combines TRBV4-3 with TRBJ2-5, with D maybe TRBD2 (5 bases). CDR3 length equals 12 residues. In germline, CDR1 is LGHNA, CDR2 YSLEER. The DNA for the CDR3 is TGCGCCAGCAGCCAAGAAGAAGGATCCCCGGGGTTC. Translation: CASSQEEGSPGF.

This clonotype was counted ten times or more. CDR3 in amino acids: CASSLFGGMEQPQHF. In nucleotides, the CDR3 is TGTGCCAGCAGCTTATTTGGGGGGATGGAACAGCCCCAGCATTTT. V gene TRBV7-8 combines with J gene TRBJ1-5; D possibly corresponds to TRBD1 (5 bases). The ends were cut back, 2 bases at V and 7 bases at J, with 15 bases in the middle. Looked up from germline, CDR1 is SGHVS and CDR2 is FQNEAQ. The CDR3 consists of 15 residues.

This clonotype has at least ten counts. V is TRBV20-1 and J is TRBJ2-3, with 9 bases identical to TRBD2. The CDR3 runs to 13 residues. CDR1 DFQATT and CDR2 SNEGSKA come from the germline V gene (reference sequence). The ends lost 7 bases at V and 3 bases at J; junction bases unmatched: 5. DNA for the CDR3: TGCAGTGGAGGACTAGCGCTTACAGATACGCAGTATTTT. This encodes CSGGLALTDTQYF.

The table lists this clonotype with a few counts. This chain links TRBV15 with TRBJ2-7; D gene ambiguous. CDR1 LNHNV and CDR2 YYDKDF come from the germline V gene (reference sequence). This CDR3 comprises 14 residues. Trimming stripped 1 base from V and 5 bases from J, with 12 bases between. CDR3 DNA: TGTGCCACCAGCAGAGCGACTTGGTCCCACGAGCAGTACTTC. This translates into CATSRATWSHEQYF.

This clonotype showed up many times. The chain couples TRBV6-2 or TRBV6-3 to TRBJ2-3; D not resolved. Germline lookup yields CDR1 MNHEY and CDR2 SVGEGT. CDR3 length: 10 residues. V lost 8 bases and J 4 bases, leaving 4 bases between the germline ends. The CDR3 is CASGADTQYF. The CDR3 DNA reads TGTGCCAGCGGGGCAGATACGCAGTATTTT.

This clonotype has at least ten counts. The chain is built from TRBV20-1 and TRBJ2-1, with TRBD2 matching over 9 bases. The trim removed 0 bases at V and 9 bases at J, leaving 9 bases unmatched. CDR3 length: 15 amino acids. In germline, CDR1 is DFQATT, CDR2 SNEGSKA (reference sequence). The CDR3 spells CSARDQSSGNSEQFF. CDR3 in DNA: TGCAGTGCTAGAGATCAATCTAGCGGGAACAGTGAGCAGTTCTTC.

This clonotype was detected a few times. V is TRBV7-9 and J is TRBJ2-7, with 12 positions matching TRBD2. V was pared by 5 bases and J by 1 base, with 6 bases of the junction left unmatched. The CDR3 has 16 residues. Germline-derived CDR1 and CDR2 are SEHNR and FQNEAQ (reference sequence). CDR3 residues: CASSRTSGRRSYEQYF. Here the CDR3 DNA reads TGTGCCAGCAGCCGTACTAGCGGGAGGAGATCCTACGAGCAGTACTTC. Filled out from reference TRBV7-9 and TRBJ2-7, the complete variable domain reads DTGVSQNPRHKITKRGQNVTFRCDPISEHNRLYWYRQTLGQGPEFLTYFQNEAQLEKSRLLSDRFSAERPKGSFSTLEIQRTEQGDSAMYLCASSRTSGRRSYEQYFGPGTRLTVT.

This clonotype came up a few times. The chain carries TRBV30 and TRBJ1-1; D unresolved. Looked up from germline, CDR1 is GTSNPN and CDR2 is SVGIG (reference sequence). The CDR3 covers 12 residues. V was cut by 5 bases and J by 0 bases, with 7 bases left in between. CDR3 DNA: TGTGCCTGGGCGGGCATGAACACTGAAGCTTTCTTT. It yields the protein CAWAGMNTEAFF.

This clonotype was seen at least ten times. The J gene is TRBJ2-7, the V gene TRBV6-5; possibly TRBD1 or TRBD2 for D (5 bases each). CDR1 and CDR2 (germline): MNHEY, SVGAGI. The V end was cut by 0 bases, the J end by 3 bases, with 9 bases between. The CDR3 has 14 residues. CDR3 loop: CASSYSRDVYEQYF. The CDR3 nucleotides read TGTGCCAGCAGTTACTCTCGGGACGTCTACGAGCAGTACTTC.

Many counts were recorded for this clonotype. This chain joins TRBV20-1 and TRBJ2-3; 9 nucleotides agree with TRBD2. The V segment lost 3 bases and the J segment 7 bases; nucleotides outside the gene matches: 8. Germline CDR1 and CDR2: DFQATT and SNEGSKA (reference sequence). This CDR3 is 14 amino acids long. CDR3 DNA sequence: TGCAGTGCTAGGGAGAGCGGGAGGAAATATACGCAGTATTTT. Its translation is CSARESGRKYTQYF.

In its sample, this clonotype was seen many times. The DNA for the CDR3 is TGCAGTGCTTGGACTAGCGGAATTAGCACAGATACGCAGTATTTT. It specifies CSAWTSGISTDTQYF. V usage is TRBV20-1 and J usage is TRBJ2-3; 10 nucleotides match TRBD2. Trimming cost V 5 bases and J 0 bases; bases outside gene matches: 5. The germline CDR1 and CDR2 sequences are DFQATT and SNEGSKA (reference sequence). The CDR3 covers 15 residues.

This clonotype was detected ten times or more. The chain couples TRBV6-1 to TRBJ2-7; 8 bases are a match to TRBD2. CDR1 is MNHNS and CDR2 is SASEGT in the germline V gene. V was pared by 7 bases and J by 4 bases, with 21 bases of the junction left unmatched. The CDR3 has 18 amino acids. Here the CDR3 reads CASTPGGLPPGLEYEQYF. CDR3 DNA: TGTGCCAGCACCCCTGGGGGGCTCCCTCCGGGACTAGAGTACGAGCAGTACTTC.

Comment on this clonotype: One end of the junction does not line up with germline, which may come from a read error. The chain links TRBV23-1 to TRBJ2-7; D is unresolved. TRBV23-1 is an ORF; its function is uncertain. This CDR3 contains 14 residues. The CDR3 DNA reads TGCGCCCGCAGTCCGACCCAGGAAGCGTACGAGCAGTACTTC. It is translated as CARSPTQEAYEQYF.

Points on this clonotype: The CDR3 carries no conserved terminal phenylalanine or tryptophan, so it likely arises from a read error. The DNA is omitted, as the CDR3 cannot be located on it reliably, and the CDR3 follows TCRdb's listing. V is TRBV15 and J is TRBJ2-2; TRBD1 was called by the table and not checked on the DNA. The CDR3 totals 12 residues, both ends included. The germline gives CDR1 LNHNV, CDR2 YYDKDF (reference sequence). This CDR3 is CVILGGLRGAAG.